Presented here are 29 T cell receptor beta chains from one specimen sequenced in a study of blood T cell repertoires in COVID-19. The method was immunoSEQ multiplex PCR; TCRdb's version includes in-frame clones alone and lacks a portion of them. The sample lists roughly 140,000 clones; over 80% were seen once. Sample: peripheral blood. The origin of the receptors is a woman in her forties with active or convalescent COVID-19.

In nucleotides, the CDR3 is TGTGCCAGCACCTCCTGGGGACATCCTTTAAACGAGCAGTACTTC. Encoded protein: CASTSWGHPLNEQYF. The chain employs TRBV27 and TRBJ2-7, with D possibly TRBD1 on 6 matching bases. Germline CDR1 and CDR2: MNHEY and SMNVEV (reference sequence). V gave up 7 bases and J gave up 5 bases, with 21 bases separating them. The length of the CDR3 is 15 residues.

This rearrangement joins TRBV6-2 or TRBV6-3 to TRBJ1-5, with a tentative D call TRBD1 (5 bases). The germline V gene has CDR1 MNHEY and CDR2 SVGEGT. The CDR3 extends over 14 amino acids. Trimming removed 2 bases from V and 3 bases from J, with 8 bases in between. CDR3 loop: CASSYTQVNQPQHF. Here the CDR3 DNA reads TGTGCCAGCAGTTACACACAGGTCAATCAGCCCCAGCATTTT.

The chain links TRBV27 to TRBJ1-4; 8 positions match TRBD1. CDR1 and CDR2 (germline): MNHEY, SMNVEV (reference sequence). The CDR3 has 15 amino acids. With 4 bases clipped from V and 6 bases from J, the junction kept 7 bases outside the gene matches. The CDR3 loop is CASSSQGAGDEKLFF. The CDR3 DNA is TGTGCCAGCAGTTCGCAGGGGGCGGGGGATGAAAAACTGTTTTTT.

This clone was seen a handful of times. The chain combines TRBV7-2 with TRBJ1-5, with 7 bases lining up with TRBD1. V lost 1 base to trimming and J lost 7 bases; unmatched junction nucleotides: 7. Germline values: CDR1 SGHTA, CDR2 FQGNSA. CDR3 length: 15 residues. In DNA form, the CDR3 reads TGTGCCAGCAGCTTAGGACAGGGCCCCAGACAGCCCCAGCATTTT. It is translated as CASSLGQGPRQPQHF.

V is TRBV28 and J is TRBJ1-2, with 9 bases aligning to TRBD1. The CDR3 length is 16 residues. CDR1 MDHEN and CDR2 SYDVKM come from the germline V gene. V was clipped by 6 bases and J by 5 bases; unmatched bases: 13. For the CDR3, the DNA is TGTGCCAGCAGCCCCCCACCGGGACAGGGCGTGTATGGCTACACCTTC. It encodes CASSPPPGQGVYGYTF.

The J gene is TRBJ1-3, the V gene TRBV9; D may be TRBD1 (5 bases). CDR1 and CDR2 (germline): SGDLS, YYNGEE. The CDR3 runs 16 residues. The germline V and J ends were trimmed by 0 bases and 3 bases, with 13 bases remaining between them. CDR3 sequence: CASSVEGGTGGNTIYF. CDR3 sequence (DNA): TGTGCCAGCAGCGTAGAAGGAGGGACGGGTGGAAACACCATATATTTT.

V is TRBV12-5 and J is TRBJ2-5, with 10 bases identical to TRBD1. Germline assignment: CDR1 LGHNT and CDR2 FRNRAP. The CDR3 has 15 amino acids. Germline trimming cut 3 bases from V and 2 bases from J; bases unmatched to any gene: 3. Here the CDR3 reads CASGFEGQGQETQYF. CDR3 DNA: TGTGCTAGTGGTTTTGAGGGACAGGGGCAAGAGACCCAGTACTTC.

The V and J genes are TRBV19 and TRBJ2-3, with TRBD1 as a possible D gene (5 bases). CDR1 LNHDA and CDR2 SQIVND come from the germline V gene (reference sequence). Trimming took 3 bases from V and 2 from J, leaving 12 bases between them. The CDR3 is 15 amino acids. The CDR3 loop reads CASSISGLDTDTQYF. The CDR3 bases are TGTGCCAGTAGTATCTCAGGGTTGGACACAGATACGCAGTATTTT.

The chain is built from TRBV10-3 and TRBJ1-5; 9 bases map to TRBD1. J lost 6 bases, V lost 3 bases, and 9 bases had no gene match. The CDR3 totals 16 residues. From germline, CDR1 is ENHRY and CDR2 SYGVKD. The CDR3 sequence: CAISDGQGRSGQPQHF. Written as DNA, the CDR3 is TGTGCCATCAGTGATGGACAGGGGAGGTCGGGTCAGCCCCAGCATTTT.

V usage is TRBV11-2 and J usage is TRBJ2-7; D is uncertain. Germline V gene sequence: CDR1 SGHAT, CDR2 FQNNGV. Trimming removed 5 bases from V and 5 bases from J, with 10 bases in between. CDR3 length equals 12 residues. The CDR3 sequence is CASSALGDEQYF. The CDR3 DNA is TGTGCCAGCAGCGCGCTAGGTGACGAGCAGTACTTC.

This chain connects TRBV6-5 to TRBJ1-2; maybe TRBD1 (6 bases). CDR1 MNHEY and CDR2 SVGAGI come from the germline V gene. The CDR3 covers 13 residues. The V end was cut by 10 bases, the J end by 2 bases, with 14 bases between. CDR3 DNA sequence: TGTGCCACCTGGGACACCTTAAACTATGGCTACACCTTC. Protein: CATWDTLNYGYTF.

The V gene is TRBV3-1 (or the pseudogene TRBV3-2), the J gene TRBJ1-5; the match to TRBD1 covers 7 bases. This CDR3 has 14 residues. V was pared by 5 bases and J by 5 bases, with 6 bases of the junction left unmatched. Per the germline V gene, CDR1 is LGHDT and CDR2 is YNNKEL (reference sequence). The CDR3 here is CASSKGARDQPQHF. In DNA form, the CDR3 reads TGTGCCAGCAGCAAGGGGGCCAGGGATCAGCCCCAGCATTTT.

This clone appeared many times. CDR3 DNA: TGTGCCAGTACGGGACAGGGGTATGGCTACACCTTC. It codes for CASTGQGYGYTF. V gene TRBV19 combines with J gene TRBJ1-2, with 10 bases matching TRBD1. Germline values: CDR1 LNHDA, CDR2 SQIVND (reference sequence). This CDR3 is built from 12 residues. The ends lost 7 bases at V and 5 bases at J; junction bases unmatched: 1. Supplemented by reference TRBV19 and TRBJ1-2, the full variable domain reads DGGITQSPKYLFRKEGQNVTLSCEQNLNHDAMYWYRQDPGQGLRLIYYSQIVNDFQKGDIAEGYSVSREKKESFPLTVTSAQKNPTAFYLCASTGQGYGYTFGSGTRLTVV.

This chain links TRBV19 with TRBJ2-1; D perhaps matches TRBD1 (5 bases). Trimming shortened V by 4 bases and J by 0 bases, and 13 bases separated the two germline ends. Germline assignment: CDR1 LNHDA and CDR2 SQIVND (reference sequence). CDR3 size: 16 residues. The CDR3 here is CASSTLGDSSYNEQFF. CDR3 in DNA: TGTGCCAGTAGTACGCTCGGCGACAGCTCCTACAATGAGCAGTTCTTC.

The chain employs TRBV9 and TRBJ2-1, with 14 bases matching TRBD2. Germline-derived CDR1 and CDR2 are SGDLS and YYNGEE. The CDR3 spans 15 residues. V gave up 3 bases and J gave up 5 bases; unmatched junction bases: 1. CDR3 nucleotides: TGTGCCAGCAGCGCGGGACTAGCGGGGGACAATGAGCAGTTCTTC. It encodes CASSAGLAGDNEQFF.

The CDR3 here is CASSPPQGNQPQHF. DNA of the CDR3: TGTGCCAGCTCACCACCCCAGGGCAATCAGCCCCAGCATTTT. The chain uses TRBV18 and TRBJ1-5, with no clear D. Trimming removed 0 bases at V and 2 bases at J, with 5 bases between. This CDR3 region has 14 residues. Germline V gives CDR1 KGHSH, CDR2 LQKENI.

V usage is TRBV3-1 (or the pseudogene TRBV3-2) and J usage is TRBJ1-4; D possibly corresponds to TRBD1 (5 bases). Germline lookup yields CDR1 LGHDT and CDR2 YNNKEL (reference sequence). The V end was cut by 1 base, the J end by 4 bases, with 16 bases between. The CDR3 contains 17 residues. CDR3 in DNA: TGTGCCAGCAGCCAAGGACTGACGACGGGGGTTAATGAAAAACTGTTTTTT. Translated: CASSQGLTTGVNEKLFF.

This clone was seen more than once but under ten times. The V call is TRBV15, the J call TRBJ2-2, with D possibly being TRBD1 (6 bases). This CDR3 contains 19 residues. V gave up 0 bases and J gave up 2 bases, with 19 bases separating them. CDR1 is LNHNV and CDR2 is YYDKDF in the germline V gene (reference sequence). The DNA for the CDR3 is TGTGCCACCAGCAGAGATCCGCCAAACAGGGCCTCCAACACCGGGGAGCTGTTTTTT. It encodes CATSRDPPNRASNTGELFF.

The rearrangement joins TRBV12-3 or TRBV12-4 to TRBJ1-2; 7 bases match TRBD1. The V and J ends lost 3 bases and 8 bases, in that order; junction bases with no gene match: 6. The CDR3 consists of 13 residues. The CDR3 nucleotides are TGTGCCAGCAGTTTTCAGGGGGTTCGGGGCTACACCTTC. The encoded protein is CASSFQGVRGYTF.

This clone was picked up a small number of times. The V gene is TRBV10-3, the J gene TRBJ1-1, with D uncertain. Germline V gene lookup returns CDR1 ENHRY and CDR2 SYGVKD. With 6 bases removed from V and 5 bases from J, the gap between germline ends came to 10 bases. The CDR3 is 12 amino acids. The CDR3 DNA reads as TGTGCCATCAGCGGCCCGGAGACTGAAGCTTTCTTT. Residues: CAISGPETEAFF.

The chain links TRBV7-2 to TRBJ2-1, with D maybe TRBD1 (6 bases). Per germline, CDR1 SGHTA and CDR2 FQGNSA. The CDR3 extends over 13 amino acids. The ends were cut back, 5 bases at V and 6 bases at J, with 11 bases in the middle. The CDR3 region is CASSRNRANEQFF. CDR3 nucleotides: TGTGCCAGCAGCAGAAACAGGGCCAATGAGCAGTTCTTC.

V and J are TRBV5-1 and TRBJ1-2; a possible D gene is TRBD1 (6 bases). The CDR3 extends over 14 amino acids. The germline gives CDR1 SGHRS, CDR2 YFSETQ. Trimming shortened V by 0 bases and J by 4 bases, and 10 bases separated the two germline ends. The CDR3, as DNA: TGCGCCAGCAGCTTGGGGGGGCAAATCTATGGCTACACCTTC. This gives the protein CASSLGGQIYGYTF.

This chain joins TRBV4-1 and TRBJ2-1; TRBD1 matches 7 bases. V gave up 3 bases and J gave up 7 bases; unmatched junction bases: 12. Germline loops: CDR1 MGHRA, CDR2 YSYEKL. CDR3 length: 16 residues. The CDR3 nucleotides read TGCGCCAGCAGCCACACCGGGACAGACTTGGGGAATGAGCAGTTCTTC. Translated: CASSHTGTDLGNEQFF.

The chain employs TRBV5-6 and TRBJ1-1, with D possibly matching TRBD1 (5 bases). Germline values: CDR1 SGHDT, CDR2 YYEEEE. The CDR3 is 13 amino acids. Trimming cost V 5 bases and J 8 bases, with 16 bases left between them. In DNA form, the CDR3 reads TGTGCCAGCAGATGGGGCTACACGGCCGAAGCTTTCTTT. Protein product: CASRWGYTAEAFF.

CDR3 sequence (DNA): TGTGCCAGCTCACCACTTTCTCGTACAGAAAATTCACCCCTCCACTTT. The encoded protein is CASSPLSRTENSPLHF. V gene TRBV18 combines with J gene TRBJ1-6; D is unclear. Per germline, CDR1 KGHSH and CDR2 LQKENI. V was clipped by 1 base and J by 7 bases, with 14 bases between them. The CDR3 totals 16 residues.

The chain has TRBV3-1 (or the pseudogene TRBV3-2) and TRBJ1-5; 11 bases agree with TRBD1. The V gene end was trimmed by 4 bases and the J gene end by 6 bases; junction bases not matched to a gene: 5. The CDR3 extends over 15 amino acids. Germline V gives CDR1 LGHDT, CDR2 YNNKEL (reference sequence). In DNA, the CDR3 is TGTGCCAGCAGCCCGGACAGGGGGCTGGGTCAGCCCCAGCATTTT. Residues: CASSPDRGLGQPQHF.

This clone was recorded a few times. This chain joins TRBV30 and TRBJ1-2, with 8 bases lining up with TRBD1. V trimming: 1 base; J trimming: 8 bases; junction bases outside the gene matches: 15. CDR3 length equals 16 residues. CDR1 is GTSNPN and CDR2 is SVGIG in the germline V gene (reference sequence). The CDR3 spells CAWSGSGGLPSGGYTF. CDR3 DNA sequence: TGTGCCTGGAGTGGGTCAGGGGGCCTCCCTTCTGGCGGCTACACCTTC. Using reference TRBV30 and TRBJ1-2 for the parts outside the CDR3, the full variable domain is SQTIHQWPATLVQPVGSPLSLECTVEGTSNPNLYWYRQAAGRGLQLLFYSVGIGQISSEVPQNLSASRPQDRQFILSSKKLLLSDSGFYLCAWSGSGGLPSGGYTFGSGTRLTVV.

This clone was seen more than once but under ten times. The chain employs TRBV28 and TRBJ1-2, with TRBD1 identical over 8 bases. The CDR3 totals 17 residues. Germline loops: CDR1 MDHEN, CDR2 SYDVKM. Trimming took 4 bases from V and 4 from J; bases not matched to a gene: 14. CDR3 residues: CASSSRSGTGPPYGYTF. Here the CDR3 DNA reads TGTGCCAGCAGTTCGCGATCCGGGACAGGCCCTCCCTATGGCTACACCTTC.

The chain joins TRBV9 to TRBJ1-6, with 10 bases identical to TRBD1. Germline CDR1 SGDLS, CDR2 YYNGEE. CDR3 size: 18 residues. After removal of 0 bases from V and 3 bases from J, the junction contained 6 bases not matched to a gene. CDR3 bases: TGTGCCAGCAGCGTAGTTGGGACAGGGGAAGGCTATAATTCACCCCTCCACTTT. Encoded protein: CASSVVGTGEGYNSPLHF.